This T cell receptor (beta chain) emerged from a study of blood T cells in healthy people across ages. Study-level points and caveats: Researchers deemed the diversity estimates from one million T cells underestimates. Higher diversity and more naive CD4+ cells were features of long-lived donors, compared to aged donors.

The germline V gene encodes CDR1 SQVTM and CDR2 ANQGSEA. The CDR3 length is 14 residues. V lost 7 bases to trimming and J lost 0 bases; unmatched junction nucleotides: 7. Alongside a J-beta primer mix, a sample-barcoded 5' primer served in a second PCR lasting about 7 to 12 cycles. A template-switch adaptor that had 12 random nucleotides put a tag on each cDNA molecule. TCRdb reprocessed the 5' RACE reads via MiXCR and lists one record per CDR3 protein. The top ten clones hold roughly a third of a sample with about 680,000 distinct CDR3 sequences, about 52% of them seen once. This clonotype was seen ten or more times. Its antigen is unknown.

The sequencing input was blood. The TCR was taken from a woman aged 55-69 years in good health. The chain is built from TRBV29-1 and TRBJ2-7; 9 positions agree with TRBD2. The CDR3 DNA reads as TGCAGCGCCTCGACTAGCGGAGGCTCCTACGAGCAGTACTTC. It specifies CSASTSGGSYEQYF.